The T cell receptor (beta chain) described here comes from a study of T cells in Graves' hyperthyroidism and ophthalmopathy. Overall study context: The authors collected peripheral blood at initial diagnosis, before any treatment. Study findings and constraints: Blood also showed most of the thyroid clonotypes that were expanded above 0.001. Classification by a 13 V-J model distinguished ophthalmopathy from stable hyperthyroidism.

The TCR beta CDR3 regions underwent amplification using RNA transcripts as the source. A first-round RT-PCR of the TCR CDR3 used the HTBI primer set. MiXCR, applied by TCRdb to the multiplex PCR reads, yields one record per CDR3 protein. The sample carries around 420,000 distinct CDR3 sequences, more than 15% recorded once. Per germline, CDR1 MNHNY and CDR2 SVGAGI (reference sequence). This CDR3 is built from 15 residues. V lost 0 bases and J lost 8; bases outside the gene matches: 5. As regards this clonotype: Antigen: not known.

V gene TRBV6-6 combines with J gene TRBJ2-3, with 10 bases that match TRBD2. The source material was blood. This receptor was obtained from a young woman with Graves' hyperthyroidism. In nucleotides, the CDR3 is TGTGCCAGCAGTTACTCCCTAGCGGGGGATATTACGCAGTATTTT. This codes for CASSYSLAGDITQYF.